Shown below are 4 T cell receptor beta chains from a single sample sequenced in a study of shared clonotypes between healthy human individuals. The protocol was immunoSEQ multiplex PCR, while the TCRdb copy is restricted to in-frame clones and leaves out a portion. The sample contains some 2.1 million clones, 85% to 95% of which appear only once. What was sequenced was naive CD4+ T cells sorted from blood. Sample subset: CD45RA+ positively selected. The receptors were sampled from a man aged 18 to 30 in good health.

J is TRBJ2-7 and V is TRBV6-1; a weak D match, TRBD1 (5 bases). This CDR3 comprises 14 residues. V lost 4 bases, J lost 5 bases, and 15 bases lay in between. The V gene's germline CDR1 is MNHNS and CDR2 SASEGT. The CDR3 DNA follows: TGTGCCAGCAGTGTCAGGGCAGGCAGCCACGAGCAGTACTTC. It translates to CASSVRAGSHEQYF.

The genes are TRBV25-1 and TRBJ1-1; D is perhaps TRBD1 (5 bases). The CDR3 loop spans 15 amino acids. Trimming shortened V by 5 bases and J by 1 base, and 14 bases separated the two germline ends. Germline V gene lookup returns CDR1 MGHDK and CDR2 SYGVNS. Here the CDR3 reads CASSRGGPPNTEAFF. CDR3 nucleotides: TGTGCCAGCAGTCGGGGCGGGCCGCCGAACACTGAAGCTTTCTTT.

The chain recombines TRBV5-1 with TRBJ2-5, with D perhaps matching TRBD2 (7 bases). This CDR3 comprises 15 residues. V lost 3 bases, J lost 2 bases, and 14 bases lay in between. CDR1 is SGHRS, CDR2 YFSETQ, per germline. The CDR3 here is CASSSGGQNQETQYF. CDR3 DNA: TGCGCCAGCAGCTCGGGGGGACAAAATCAAGAGACCCAGTACTTC.

The CDR3 sequence: CASSLGQARYEQYF. CDR3 DNA: TGTGCCAGCAGTTTGGGCCAGGCCCGCTACGAGCAGTACTTC. The rearrangement uses TRBV28 and TRBJ2-7, with unresolved D. The germline V gene has CDR1 MDHEN and CDR2 SYDVKM. The V end was cut by 3 bases, the J end by 3 bases, with 12 bases between. The CDR3 contains 14 residues.